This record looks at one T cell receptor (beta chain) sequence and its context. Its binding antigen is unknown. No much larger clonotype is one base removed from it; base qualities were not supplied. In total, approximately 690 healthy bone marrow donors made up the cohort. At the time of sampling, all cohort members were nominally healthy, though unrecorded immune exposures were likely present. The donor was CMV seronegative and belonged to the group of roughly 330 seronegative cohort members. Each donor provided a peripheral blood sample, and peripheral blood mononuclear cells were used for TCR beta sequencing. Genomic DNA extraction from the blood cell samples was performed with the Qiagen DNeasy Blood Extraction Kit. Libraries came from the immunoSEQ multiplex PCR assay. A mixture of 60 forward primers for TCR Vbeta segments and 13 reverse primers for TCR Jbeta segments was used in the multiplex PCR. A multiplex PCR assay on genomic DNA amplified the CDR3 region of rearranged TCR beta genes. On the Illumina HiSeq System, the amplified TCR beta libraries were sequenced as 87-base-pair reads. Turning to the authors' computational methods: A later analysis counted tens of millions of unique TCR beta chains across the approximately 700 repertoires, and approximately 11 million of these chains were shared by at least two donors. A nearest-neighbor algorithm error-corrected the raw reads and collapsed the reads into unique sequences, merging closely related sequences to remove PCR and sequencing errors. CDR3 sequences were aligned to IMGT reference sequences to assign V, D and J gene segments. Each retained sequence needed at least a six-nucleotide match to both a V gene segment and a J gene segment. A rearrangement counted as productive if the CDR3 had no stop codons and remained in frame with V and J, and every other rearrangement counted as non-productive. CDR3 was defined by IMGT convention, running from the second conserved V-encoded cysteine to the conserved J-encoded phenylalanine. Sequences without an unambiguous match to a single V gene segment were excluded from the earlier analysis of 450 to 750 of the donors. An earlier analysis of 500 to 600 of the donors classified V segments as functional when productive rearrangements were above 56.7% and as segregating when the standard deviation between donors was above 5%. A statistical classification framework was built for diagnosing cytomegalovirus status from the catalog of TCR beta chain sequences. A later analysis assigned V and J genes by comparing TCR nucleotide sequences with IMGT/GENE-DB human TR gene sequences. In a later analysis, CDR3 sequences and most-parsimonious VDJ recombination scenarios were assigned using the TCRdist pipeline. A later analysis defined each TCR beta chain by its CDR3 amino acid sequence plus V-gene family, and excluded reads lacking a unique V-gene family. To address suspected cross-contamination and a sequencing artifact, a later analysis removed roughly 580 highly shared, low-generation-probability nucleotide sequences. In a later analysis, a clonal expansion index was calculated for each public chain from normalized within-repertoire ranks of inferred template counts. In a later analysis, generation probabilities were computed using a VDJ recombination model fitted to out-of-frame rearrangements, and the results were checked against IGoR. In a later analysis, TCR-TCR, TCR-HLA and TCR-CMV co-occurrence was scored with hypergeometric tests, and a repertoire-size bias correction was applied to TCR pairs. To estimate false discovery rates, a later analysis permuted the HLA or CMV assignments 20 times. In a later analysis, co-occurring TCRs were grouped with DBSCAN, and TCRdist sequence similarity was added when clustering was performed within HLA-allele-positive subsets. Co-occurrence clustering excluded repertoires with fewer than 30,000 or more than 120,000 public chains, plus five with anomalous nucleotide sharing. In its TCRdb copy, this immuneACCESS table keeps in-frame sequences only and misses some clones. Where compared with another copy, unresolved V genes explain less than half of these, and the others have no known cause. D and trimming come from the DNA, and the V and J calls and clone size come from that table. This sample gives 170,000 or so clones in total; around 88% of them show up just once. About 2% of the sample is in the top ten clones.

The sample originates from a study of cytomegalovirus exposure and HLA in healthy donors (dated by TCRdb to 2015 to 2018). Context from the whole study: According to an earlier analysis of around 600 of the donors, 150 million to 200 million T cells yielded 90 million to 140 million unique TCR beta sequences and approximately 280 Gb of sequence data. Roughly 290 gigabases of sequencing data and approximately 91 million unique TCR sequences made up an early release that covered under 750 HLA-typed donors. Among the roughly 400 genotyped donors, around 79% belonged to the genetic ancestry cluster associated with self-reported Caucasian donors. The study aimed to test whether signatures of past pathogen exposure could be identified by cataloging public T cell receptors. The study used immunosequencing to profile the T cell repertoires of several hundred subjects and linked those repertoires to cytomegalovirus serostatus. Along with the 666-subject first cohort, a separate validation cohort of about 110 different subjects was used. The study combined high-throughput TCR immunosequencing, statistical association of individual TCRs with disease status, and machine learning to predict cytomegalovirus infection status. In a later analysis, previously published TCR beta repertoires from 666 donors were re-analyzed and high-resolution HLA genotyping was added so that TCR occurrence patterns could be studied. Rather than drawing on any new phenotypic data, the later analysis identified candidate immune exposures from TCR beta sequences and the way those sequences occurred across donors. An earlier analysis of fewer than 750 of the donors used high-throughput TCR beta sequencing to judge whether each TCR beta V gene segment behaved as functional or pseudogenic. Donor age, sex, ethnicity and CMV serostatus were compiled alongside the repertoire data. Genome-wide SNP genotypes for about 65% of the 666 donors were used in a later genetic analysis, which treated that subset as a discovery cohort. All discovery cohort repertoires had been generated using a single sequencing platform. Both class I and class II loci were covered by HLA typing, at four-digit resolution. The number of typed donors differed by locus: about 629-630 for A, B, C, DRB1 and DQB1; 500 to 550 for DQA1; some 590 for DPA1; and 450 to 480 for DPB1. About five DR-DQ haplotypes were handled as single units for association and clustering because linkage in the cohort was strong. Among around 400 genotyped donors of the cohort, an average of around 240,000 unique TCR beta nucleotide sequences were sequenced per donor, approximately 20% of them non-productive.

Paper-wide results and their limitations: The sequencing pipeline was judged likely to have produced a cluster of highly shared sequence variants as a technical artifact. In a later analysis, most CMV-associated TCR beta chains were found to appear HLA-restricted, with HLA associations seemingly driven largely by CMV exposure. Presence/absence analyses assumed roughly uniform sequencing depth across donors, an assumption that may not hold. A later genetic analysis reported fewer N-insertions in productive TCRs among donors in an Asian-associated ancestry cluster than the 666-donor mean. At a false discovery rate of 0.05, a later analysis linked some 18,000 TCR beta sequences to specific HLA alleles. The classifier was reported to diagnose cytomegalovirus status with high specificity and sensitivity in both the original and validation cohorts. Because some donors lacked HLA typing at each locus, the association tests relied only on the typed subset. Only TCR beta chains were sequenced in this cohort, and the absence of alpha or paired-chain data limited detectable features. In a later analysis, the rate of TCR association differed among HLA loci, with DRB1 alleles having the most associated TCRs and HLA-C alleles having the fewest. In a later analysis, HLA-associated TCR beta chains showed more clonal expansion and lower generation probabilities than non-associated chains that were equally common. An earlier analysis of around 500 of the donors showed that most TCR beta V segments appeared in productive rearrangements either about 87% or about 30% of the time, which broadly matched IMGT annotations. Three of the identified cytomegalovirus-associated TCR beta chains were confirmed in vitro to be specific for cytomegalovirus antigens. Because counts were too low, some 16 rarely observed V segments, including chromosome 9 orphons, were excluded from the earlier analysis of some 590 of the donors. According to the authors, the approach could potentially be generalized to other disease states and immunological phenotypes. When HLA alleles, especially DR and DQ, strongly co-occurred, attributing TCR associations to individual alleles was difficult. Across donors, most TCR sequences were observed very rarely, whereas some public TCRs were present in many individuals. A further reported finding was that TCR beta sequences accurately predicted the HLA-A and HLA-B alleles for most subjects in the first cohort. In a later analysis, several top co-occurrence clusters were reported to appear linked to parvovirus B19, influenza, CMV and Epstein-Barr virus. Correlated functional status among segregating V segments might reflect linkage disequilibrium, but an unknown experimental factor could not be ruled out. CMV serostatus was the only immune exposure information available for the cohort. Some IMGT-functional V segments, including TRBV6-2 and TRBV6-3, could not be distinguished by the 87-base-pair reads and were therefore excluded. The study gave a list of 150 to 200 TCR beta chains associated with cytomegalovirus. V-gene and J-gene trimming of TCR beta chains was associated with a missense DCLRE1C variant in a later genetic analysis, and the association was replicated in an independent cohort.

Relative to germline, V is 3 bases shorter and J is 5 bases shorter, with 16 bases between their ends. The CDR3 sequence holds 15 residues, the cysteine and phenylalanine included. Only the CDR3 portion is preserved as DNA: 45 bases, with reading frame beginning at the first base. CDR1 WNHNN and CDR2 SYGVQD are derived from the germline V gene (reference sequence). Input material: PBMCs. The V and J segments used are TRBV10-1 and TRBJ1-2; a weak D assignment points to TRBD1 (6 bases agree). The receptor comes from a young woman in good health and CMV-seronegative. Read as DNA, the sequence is TGCGCCAGCAGTGACCTTATTTGGACAGTTTATGGCTACACCTTC. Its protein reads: CASSDLIWTVYGYTF.